This T cell receptor beta chain emerged from a study of blood T cell repertoires in COVID-19. The repertoire was sequenced with immunoSEQ multiplex PCR; TCRdb's copy has only in-frame clones and lacks some. Among under 250,000 clones listed, around four fifths were seen once. The CDR3 runs to 15 residues. Germline CDR1 reads WNHNN; CDR2 reads SYGVQD (reference sequence). V lost 3 bases and J 1 base, leaving 11 bases between the germline ends. The sample taken for sequencing was peripheral blood. The source of this sequence is a woman in her 70s with active or convalescent COVID-19. The chain recombines TRBV10-1 with TRBJ2-3; maybe TRBD1 (6 bases). CDR3 sequence: CASSDPGVGTDTQYF. In nucleotides, the CDR3 is TGCGCCAGCAGTGACCCAGGGGTAGGCACAGATACGCAGTATTTT.